Each of the 31 T cell receptor beta chains below was sequenced from the same sample in a study of CD8+ T cells in alopecia areata. RNA, once extracted, was reverse transcribed into cDNA for use as the sequencing template. Sequencing used immunoSEQ multiplex PCR; TCRdb keeps in-frame clones, though not all of them. The sample lists about 130,000 clones; less than 70% were seen once. The sample's treatment: oral pan-JAK inhibitor, 5-10 mg twice daily. The specimen comprised CD8+ T cells sorted from blood, sampled at week 4, from a patient treated with tofacitinib. The source is a human donor with alopecia areata.

The chain couples TRBV5-1 to TRBJ2-1; D gene uncertain. The germline CDR1 and CDR2 sequences are SGHRS and YFSETQ. The germline V and J ends were trimmed by 1 base and 5 bases, with 7 bases remaining between them. The length of the CDR3 is 13 residues. CDR3 bases: TGCGCCAGCAGCTTGACCGTCAACAATGAGCAGTTCTTC. It is translated as CASSLTVNNEQFF. The whole variable domain, filled in from reference TRBV5-1 and TRBJ2-1, reads KAGVTQTPRYLIKTRGQQVTLSCSPISGHRSVSWYQQTPGQGLQFLFEYFSETQRNKGNFPGRFSGRQFSNSRSEMNVSTLELGDSALYLCASSLTVNNEQFFGPGTRLTVL.

The rearrangement joins TRBV13 to TRBJ1-4; D is uncertain. Germline CDR1 reads PRHDT; CDR2 reads FYEKMQ (reference sequence). Trimming took off 1 base at V and 5 bases at J, with 5 bases between the two ends. This CDR3 spans 13 amino acids. CDR3 bases: TGTGCCAGCAGCTTAGTTCGGAATGAAAAACTGTTTTTT. It codes for CASSLVRNEKLFF. The whole variable domain, filled in from reference TRBV13 and TRBJ1-4, reads AAGVIQSPRHLIKEKRETATLKCYPIPRHDTVYWYQQGPGQDPQFLISFYEKMQSDKGSIPDRFSAQQFSDYHSELNMSSLELGDSALYFCASSLVRNEKLFFGSGTQLSVL.

The V and J genes are TRBV4-1 and TRBJ2-2; possibly TRBD1 for D (6 bases). CDR1 and CDR2 from the germline V gene are MGHRA and YSYEKL. Trimming stripped 1 base from V and 7 bases from J, with 10 bases between. CDR3 size: 14 residues. The DNA for the CDR3 is TGCGCCAGCAGCCAAGTAGGGGGAAGCGGGGAGCTGTTTTTT. This translates into CASSQVGGSGELFF.

This chain connects TRBV7-3 to TRBJ1-2; tentative D call: TRBD1 (5 bases). Per germline, CDR1 SGHTA and CDR2 FQGTGA. This CDR3 has 16 residues. Between the trimmed V and J ends, which lost 6 bases and 5 bases, there was a span of 22 bases. CDR3 in amino acids: CASSLEMGGTDYGYTF. As DNA, the CDR3 is TGTGCCAGCAGTCTAGAGATGGGCGGGACGGATTATGGCTACACCTTC.

This clone appeared a single time. This chain connects TRBV29-1 to TRBJ2-5; D may be TRBD1 (5 bases). In germline, CDR1 is SQVTM, CDR2 ANQGSEA. The V end lost 5 bases, the J end lost 4 bases, and 17 bases lay between the germline ends. CDR3 size: 14 residues. This CDR3 is CSVPWAPQGETQYF. The CDR3 coding sequence is TGCAGCGTTCCCTGGGCCCCCCAGGGAGAGACCCAGTACTTC.

There are a few counts of this clone. The V and J genes are TRBV29-1 and TRBJ1-1; D is perhaps TRBD1 (5 bases). The V gene's germline CDR1 is SQVTM and CDR2 ANQGSEA. Trimming took off 0 bases at V and 4 bases at J, with 18 bases between the two ends. The CDR3 has 16 residues. CDR3 region: CSVEDPGGIGGTEAFF. CDR3 sequence (DNA): TGCAGCGTTGAAGATCCTGGGGGGATCGGTGGCACTGAAGCTTTCTTT.

The chain couples TRBV5-6 to TRBJ2-3, with D perhaps matching TRBD2 (5 bases). The CDR3 runs 17 residues. Germline V gives CDR1 SGHDT, CDR2 YYEEEE. Trimming stripped 0 bases from V and 1 base from J, with 15 bases between. The CDR3 DNA follows: TGTGCCAGCAGCTTGGAGGACTCGGCGCCGGGCACAGATACGCAGTATTTT. As protein: CASSLEDSAPGTDTQYF.

This chain uses TRBV10-3 with TRBJ1-2; D unclear. The CDR3 totals 14 residues. Deletions cut 10 bases from V and 6 bases from J, with 21 bases between. The germline CDR1 and CDR2 sequences are ENHRY and SYGVKD. The CDR3 region is CATTPAGAGDGYTF. As DNA, the CDR3 is TGTGCCACCACCCCCGCGGGCGCCGGGGATGGCTACACCTTC.

The V call is TRBV6-5, the J call TRBJ2-1; 7 nucleotides line up with TRBD2. After removal of 6 bases from V and 9 bases from J, the junction contained 2 bases not matched to a gene. The germline V gene encodes CDR1 MNHEY and CDR2 SVGAGI. The CDR3 contains 11 residues. The CDR3 sequence is CASSSGGEQFF. In DNA, the CDR3 is TGTGCCAGCAGCTCGGGGGGTGAGCAGTTCTTC.

This clone was detected a few times. The rearrangement links TRBV11-2 to TRBJ2-7, with 9 bases matching TRBD2. Germline lookup yields CDR1 SGHAT and CDR2 FQNNGV. With 0 bases clipped from V and 4 bases from J, the junction kept 7 bases outside the gene matches. There are 16 residues in the CDR3. CDR3 region: CASSLDPSGAGYEQYF. In nucleotides, the CDR3 is TGTGCCAGCAGCTTAGATCCTAGCGGGGCCGGATACGAGCAGTACTTC.

In its sample, this clone was seen once. V gene TRBV12-5 combines with J gene TRBJ2-1, with 10 bases matching TRBD1. The V segment lost 6 bases and the J segment 6 bases; nucleotides outside the gene matches: 2. CDR1 and CDR2 (germline): LGHNT, FRNRAP. The length of the CDR3 is 13 residues. CDR3 amino acids: CASGRTGGNEQFF. The CDR3 bases are TGTGCTAGTGGGAGGACAGGGGGCAATGAGCAGTTCTTC.

This clone was recorded a few times. J is TRBJ2-4 and V is TRBV4-3; D possibly corresponds to TRBD2 (6 bases). Trimming pared 0 bases from V and 8 bases from J, leaving 17 bases between. The CDR3 is 16 residues long. Germline loops: CDR1 LGHNA, CDR2 YSLEER. The CDR3, as DNA: TGCGCCAGCAGCCAAGATAATTGGGCATCGGGAGACATTCAGTACTTC. Encoded protein: CASSQDNWASGDIQYF.

The chain carries TRBV9 and TRBJ2-2; 7 bases match TRBD1. Germline V lookup: CDR1 SGDLS, CDR2 YYNGEE. The CDR3 length is 14 residues. V lost 2 bases and J lost 4; bases outside the gene matches: 2. The CDR3 reads CASSVGDSTGELFF. The CDR3 nucleotides read TGTGCCAGCAGCGTGGGGGACAGCACCGGGGAGCTGTTTTTT.

The rearrangement uses TRBV4-3 and TRBJ2-1; TRBD1 might be the D (6 bases). Deletions cut 5 bases from V and 5 bases from J, with 13 bases between. CDR3 size: 14 residues. Per germline, CDR1 LGHNA and CDR2 YSLEER. The CDR3 bases are TGCGCCAGCAGCTCCCAGGGGCCAGACAATGAGCAGTTCTTC. Translation gives CASSSQGPDNEQFF.

The chain uses TRBV23-1 and TRBJ1-1; the D gene is possibly TRBD1 (6 bases). TRBV23-1 is an open reading frame, and its role is uncertain. The CDR3 has 15 amino acids. Trimming left V 7 bases short and J 2 bases short, with 17 bases between. CDR3 in DNA: TGCGCCAGCATCCGAATTCGGGGGGCAAACACTGAAGCTTTCTTT. It translates to CASIRIRGANTEAFF.

This clone occurred a few times. The CDR3 is CASSPRDGPNYGYTF. The CDR3 nucleotides are TGTGCCAGCAGCCCCCGGGACGGCCCTAACTATGGCTACACCTTC. The chain uses TRBV7-9 and TRBJ1-2, with D possibly matching TRBD1 (5 bases). Looked up from germline, CDR1 is SEHNR and CDR2 is FQNEAQ (reference sequence). V lost 5 bases and J lost 0, with 13 bases in between. The CDR3 has 15 amino acids.

This clone was counted only a few times. The rearrangement joins TRBV5-1 to TRBJ2-7; TRBD1 agrees at 7 bases. This CDR3 has 12 residues. J was trimmed by 5 bases and V by 7 bases; bases with no gene match: 6. Germline V gene sequence: CDR1 SGHRS, CDR2 YFSETQ. The DNA of the CDR3 is TGCGCCAGCTCGACAGGGCCCCACGAGCAGTACTTC. It translates to CASSTGPHEQYF. The full variable domain, its missing parts supplied by reference TRBV5-1 and TRBJ2-7, is KAGVTQTPRYLIKTRGQQVTLSCSPISGHRSVSWYQQTPGQGLQFLFEYFSETQRNKGNFPGRFSGRQFSNSRSEMNVSTLELGDSALYLCASSTGPHEQYFGPGTRLTVT.

In the case of this clone: At one end the junction does not follow the germline gene, possibly because of a read error. V usage is TRBV5-1 and J usage is TRBJ1-4; perhaps TRBD1 as D (6 bases). The germline V gene encodes CDR1 SGHRS and CDR2 YFSETQ. There are 14 residues in the CDR3. CDR3 amino acids: CASRLDRINEKLFF. CDR3 bases: TGCGCCAGCAGATTGGACAGAATTAATGAAAAACTGTTTTTT. Full variable domain (missing parts from reference TRBV5-1 and TRBJ1-4): KAGVTQTPRYLIKTRGQQVTLSCSPISGHRSVSWYQQTPGQGLQFLFEYFSETQRNKGNFPGRFSGRQFSNSRSEMNVSTLELGDSALYLCASRLDRINEKLFFGSGTQLSVL.

The chain employs TRBV5-6 and TRBJ1-1; possible D gene TRBD1, 5 bases. The V end lost 0 bases, the J end lost 3 bases, and 15 bases lay between the germline ends. From germline, CDR1 is SGHDT and CDR2 YYEEEE. The CDR3 has 16 residues. The CDR3 sequence is CASSLVVGLVHTEAFF. The CDR3 bases are TGTGCCAGCAGCTTGGTTGTGGGGCTAGTGCACACTGAAGCTTTCTTT.

V is TRBV5-6 and J is TRBJ2-7; D is ambiguous. Germline V lookup: CDR1 SGHDT, CDR2 YYEEEE. The CDR3 has 14 amino acids. The V end lost 4 bases, the J end lost 0 bases, and 11 bases lay between the germline ends. The CDR3 protein is CASSGSLVSYEQYF. CDR3 bases: TGTGCCAGCAGCGGATCCCTAGTCTCCTACGAGCAGTACTTC.

V usage is TRBV5-4 and J usage is TRBJ1-1, with D perhaps TRBD1 (5 bases). The germline V gene has CDR1 SGHNT and CDR2 YYREEE (reference sequence). V was trimmed by 5 bases and J by 1 base, leaving 15 bases between them. The CDR3 loop spans 15 amino acids. The CDR3 here is CASRSRWDANTEAFF. The CDR3 bases are TGTGCCAGCAGGTCTCGTTGGGACGCGAACACTGAAGCTTTCTTT.

The V gene is TRBV27, the J gene TRBJ2-1; TRBD1 might be the D (5 bases). The CDR3 is 13 residues long. Trimming took off 5 bases at V and 5 bases at J, with 10 bases between the two ends. The germline V gene encodes CDR1 MNHEY and CDR2 SMNVEV (reference sequence). In nucleotides, the CDR3 is TGTGCCAGCAGTCATCTGACAGACAATGAGCAGTTCTTC. This gives the protein CASSHLTDNEQFF.

As for this clone: The identical CDR3 is also encoded by other nucleotide sequences in the sample. This chain links TRBV19 with TRBJ2-5; D gene unclear. The CDR3 extends over 13 amino acids. Between the trimmed V and J ends, which lost 3 bases and 3 bases, there was a span of 8 bases. Germline CDR1 LNHDA, CDR2 SQIVND (reference sequence). CDR3 region: CASSIDGEETQYF. CDR3 nucleotide sequence: TGTGCCAGTAGTATTGATGGAGAAGAGACCCAGTACTTC.

The chain recombines TRBV9 with TRBJ2-1, with no clear D. The CDR3 runs to 13 residues. Germline CDR1 SGDLS, CDR2 YYNGEE. Trimming pared 5 bases from V and 5 bases from J, leaving 11 bases between. The CDR3 here is CASRSYTDNEQFF. Here the CDR3 DNA reads TGTGCCAGCAGATCGTACACCGACAATGAGCAGTTCTTC.

V is TRBV5-4 and J is TRBJ2-1; 8 bases map to TRBD2. Unmatched junction bases numbered 8, after V lost 4 bases and J lost 8 bases. The CDR3 consists of 14 residues. Germline loops: CDR1 SGHNT, CDR2 YYREEE (reference sequence). CDR3 region: CASSPPLAVDEQFF. Here the CDR3 DNA reads TGTGCCAGCAGCCCACCACTAGCGGTAGATGAGCAGTTCTTC.

The chain employs TRBV19 and TRBJ1-6; the D is unclear. V lost 5 bases and J 6 bases, leaving 17 bases between the germline ends. Germline V gene lookup returns CDR1 LNHDA and CDR2 SQIVND (reference sequence). The CDR3 totals 16 residues. The CDR3 nucleotides read TGTGCCAGTAGTCTCGGGCTTCGTAAGGGTAATTCACCCCTCCACTTT. Translation gives CASSLGLRKGNSPLHF.

A note on this clone: This same CDR3 is encoded by further DNA sequences in the sample. The chain links TRBV9 to TRBJ1-1; tentative D call: TRBD1 (5 bases). CDR1 SGDLS and CDR2 YYNGEE come from the germline V gene. The CDR3 spans 13 residues. The V end lost 0 bases, the J end lost 4 bases, and 7 bases lay between the germline ends. For the CDR3, the DNA is TGTGCCAGCAGCGTAGGAGGGGCCACTGAAGCTTTCTTT. Amino acid sequence: CASSVGGATEAFF.

The rearrangement joins TRBV7-8 to TRBJ2-1; D may be TRBD1 or TRBD2 (5 bases each). Germline CDR1 and CDR2: SGHVS and FQNEAQ. The CDR3 is made up of 14 amino acids. V gave up 1 base and J gave up 6 bases, with 10 bases separating them. CDR3 amino acids: CASSLGGQGNEQFF. Here the CDR3 DNA reads TGTGCCAGCAGCTTAGGCGGGCAGGGCAATGAGCAGTTCTTC.

This clone was recorded a few times. DNA of the CDR3: TGTGCCAGCAGCTTAACCGGCGGACAGGGACCCGAGCAGTACTTC. The encoded protein is CASSLTGGQGPEQYF. The rearrangement links TRBV7-3 to TRBJ2-7; 8 nucleotides line up with TRBD1. Looked up from germline, CDR1 is SGHTA and CDR2 is FQGTGA. The V and J ends lost 0 bases and 6 bases, in that order; junction bases with no gene match: 7. The CDR3 is 15 residues long.

The CDR3 DNA follows: TGTGCCAGCAGCTTGGACAGGGCGAACGAGCAGTACTTC. Translated: CASSLDRANEQYF. V and J are TRBV5-4 and TRBJ2-7; tentatively, D is TRBD1 (6 bases). The CDR3 sequence is 13 residues long. Germline-derived CDR1 and CDR2 are SGHNT and YYREEE (reference sequence). Trimming cost V 0 bases and J 5 bases, with 9 bases left between them.

The sample holds one count of this clone. The rearrangement links TRBV7-6 to TRBJ1-2; 7 bases map to TRBD1. The length of the CDR3 is 13 residues. After removal of 4 bases from V and 6 bases from J, the junction contained 5 bases not matched to a gene. CDR1 is SGHVS, CDR2 FNYEAQ, per germline. The CDR3 DNA reads TGTGCCAGCAGCTACGGACAGGTGGATGGCTACACCTTC. Residues: CASSYGQVDGYTF.